The source of this TCR beta chain is a study of regulatory T cells in long-lasting Graves disease. Study-level findings and limits: Only peripheral blood was studied, not thyroid tissue. TRBV28, TRBJ1-2 and TRBJ2-5 were segments that persistent disease favored.

The CDR3 contains 14 residues. Germline CDR1 SGHTA, CDR2 FQGNSA. Deletions cut 5 bases from V and 3 bases from J, with 13 bases between. Building the TCR beta libraries relied on iRepertoire HTBI primers, and CDR3 regions underwent Arm-PCR. Each CDR3 protein gets one entry after TCRdb re-called the multiplex PCR reads with MiXCR. The sample includes approximately 230,000 distinct CDR3 sequences, 18% of them seen just once. Time point denoted: newly diagnosed GD, antithyroid drugs for less than 3 months. TCR sequences were obtained from RNA taken from PBMCs. Blood from the periphery, nine milliliters in all, was drawn into EDTA tubes. This clonotype has at least ten counts. Its antigen is unknown.

This TCR derives from a female donor with Graves disease. The sequenced sample was peripheral blood mononuclear cells (PBMCs), obtained at new diagnosis, from a patient treated with antithyroid drugs. V and J are TRBV7-2 and TRBJ2-5, with D possibly TRBD2 on 5 matching bases. CDR3 nucleotide sequence: TGTGCCAGCAGCCCGGGCGGGCGCGAAGAGACCCAGTACTTC. Its translation: CASSPGGREETQYF.